This record looks at one TCR beta chain sequence and its context. The antigen remains undetermined. The data originate from a study of cytomegalovirus exposure and HLA in healthy donors. General study results and limits: No immune exposure information besides CMV serostatus was available. Among TCR sequences, most were rare, though some public TCRs appeared in many donors.

It was with 60 Vbeta and 13 Jbeta primers that the PCR ran. The protocol was immunoSEQ multiplex PCR, while the TCRdb copy is restricted to in-frame clones and leaves out a portion. The table lists around 110,000 clones, about 70% of them singletons. The CDR3 covers 15 residues. Germline-derived CDR1 and CDR2 are WSHSY and SAAADI. With 0 bases removed from V and 3 bases from J, the gap between germline ends came to 11 bases. The chain uses TRBV10-2 and TRBJ2-5; perhaps TRBD1 as D (5 bases). This TCR was recovered from a woman aged 25 to 45 in good health and CMV-seronegative. Sequencing was carried out using PBMCs. The CDR3 is CASSESPAGKETQYF. DNA for the CDR3: TGCGCCAGCAGTGAGTCCCCAGCAGGGAAAGAGACCCAGTACTTC.